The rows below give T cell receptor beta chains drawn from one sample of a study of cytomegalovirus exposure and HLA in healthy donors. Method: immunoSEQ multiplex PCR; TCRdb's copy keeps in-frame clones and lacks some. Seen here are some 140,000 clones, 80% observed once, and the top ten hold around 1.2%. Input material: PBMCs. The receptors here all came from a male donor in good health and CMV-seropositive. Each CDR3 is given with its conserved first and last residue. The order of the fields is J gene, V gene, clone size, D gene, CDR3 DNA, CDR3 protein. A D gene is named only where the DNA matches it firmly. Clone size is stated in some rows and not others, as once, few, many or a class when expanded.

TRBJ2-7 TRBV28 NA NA TGTGCCAGCAGTTTAGCGGGACCTTACGAGCAGTACTTC CASSLAGPYEQYF
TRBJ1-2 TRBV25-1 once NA TGTGCCAGCAGTGCAGGAACGGGATATGGCTACACCTTC CASSAGTGYGYTF
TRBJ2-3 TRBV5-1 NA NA TGCGCCAGCAGCCCCACGACTAACCCCCTGGCAGATACGCAGTATTTT CASSPTTNPLADTQYF
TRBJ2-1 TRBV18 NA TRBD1 TGTGCCAGCTCACCACAGGCGGTAAGACAGGGTTCCTACAATGAGCAGTTCTTC CASSPQAVRQGSYNEQFF
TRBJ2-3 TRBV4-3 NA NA TGCGCCAGCAGCCAAGATCAAGAGCGGAGCACAGATACGCAGTATTTT CASSQDQERSTDTQYF
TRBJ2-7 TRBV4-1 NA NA TGCGCCAGCAGCCAAGAACCAGGGGTTTCCTACGAGCAGTACTTC CASSQEPGVSYEQYF
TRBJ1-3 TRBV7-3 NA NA TGTGCCAGCAGCTTGGGCGACTCTGGAAACACCATATATTTT CASSLGDSGNTIYF
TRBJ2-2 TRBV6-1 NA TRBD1 TGTGCCAGCAGTGCGAAGACAGGGGAGGCCACCGGGGAGCTGTTTTTT CASSAKTGEATGELFF
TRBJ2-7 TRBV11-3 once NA TGTGCCAGCAGCTTAGATAGTACAGGCTACGAGCAGTACTTC CASSLDSTGYEQYF
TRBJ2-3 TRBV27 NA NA TGTGCCAGCAGCGCCCAGGTCGATACGCAGTATTTT CASSAQVDTQYF
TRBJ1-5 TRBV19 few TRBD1 TGTGCCACCAAGGACAGGGATAGAGGCAATCAGCCCCAGCATTTT CATKDRDRGNQPQHF
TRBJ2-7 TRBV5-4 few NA TGTGCCAGCAGCTTAGGAGGGGGGGTCTCCTACGAGCAGTACTTC CASSLGGGVSYEQYF
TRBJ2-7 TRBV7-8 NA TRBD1 TGTGCCAGCAGCTTAGGGACAGGGGGTAACTACGAGCAGTACTTC CASSLGTGGNYEQYF
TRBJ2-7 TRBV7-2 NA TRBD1 TGTGCCAGCAGGTTGAGGACAGGGGACTCCTACGAGCAGTACTTC CASRLRTGDSYEQYF
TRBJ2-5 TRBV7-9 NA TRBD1 TGTGCCAGCAGAGGATCGAACCCGGGACAGGGGTTGGAGACCCAGTACTTC CASRGSNPGQGLETQYF
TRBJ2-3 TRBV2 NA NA TGTGCCAGCAGTGAGAACAGCAGCACAGATACGCAGTATTTT CASSENSSTDTQYF
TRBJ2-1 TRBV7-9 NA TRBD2 TGTGCCAGCGGCACTAGCGGCCGATACAATGAGCAGTTCTTC CASGTSGRYNEQFF
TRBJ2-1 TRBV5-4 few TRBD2 TGTGCCAGCAGCCGACTAGCGGGGGAGACCTACAATGAGCAGTTCTTC CASSRLAGETYNEQFF
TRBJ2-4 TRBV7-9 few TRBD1 TGTGCCAGCAGTCTTATAACAGGGGGCGGTCTGGCCAAAAACATTCAGTACTTC CASSLITGGGLAKNIQYF
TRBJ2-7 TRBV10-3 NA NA TGTGCCATCAGTGACAGTCACCCGCGGGAGCAGTACTTC CAISDSHPREQYF
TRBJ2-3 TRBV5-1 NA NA TGCGCCAGCAGCCTCCTCGGGGGCGGGAGTTCGGATACGCAGTATTTT CASSLLGGGSSDTQYF
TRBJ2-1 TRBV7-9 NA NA TGTGCCAGCAGCCCCGCCGGGGGACCATACAATGAGCAGTTCTTC CASSPAGGPYNEQFF
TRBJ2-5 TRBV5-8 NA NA TGTGCCAGCAGCTTGCGGACCGTCGGGGGAGAGACCCAGTACTTC CASSLRTVGGETQYF
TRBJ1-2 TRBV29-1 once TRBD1 TGCAGCGGCGGACAGGGGGACTATGGCTACACCTTC CSGGQGDYGYTF
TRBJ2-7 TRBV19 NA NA TGTGCCAGTAGTGAAGCGGCGACCTACGAGCAGTACTTC CASSEAATYEQYF
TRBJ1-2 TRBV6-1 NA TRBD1 TGTGCCAGCAGTAGACAGGGCGACTTTAACTATGGCTACACCTTC CASSRQGDFNYGYTF
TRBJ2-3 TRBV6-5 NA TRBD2 TGTGCCAGCACGACTAGCGGGAGCCCCGATACGCAGTATTTT CASTTSGSPDTQYF
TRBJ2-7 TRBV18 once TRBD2 TGTGCCAGCTCACCAGGACTAGCGGTGATCTACGAGCAGTACTTC CASSPGLAVIYEQYF
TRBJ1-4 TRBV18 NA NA TGTGCCAGCTCCCGAGGATTGGATGAAAAACTGTTTTTT CASSRGLDEKLFF
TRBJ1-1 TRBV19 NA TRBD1 TGTGCCAGTAAACCCTACGGACAGGGCACAATTAGAGTCACTGAAGCTTTCTTT CASKPYGQGTIRVTEAFF
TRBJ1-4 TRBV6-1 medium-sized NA TGTGCCAGCAGTGAAGAGTGGCGCAGGAAACTGTTTTTT CASSEEWRRKLFF
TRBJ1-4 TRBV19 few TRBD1 TGTGCCAGTAGTATAAGCGGGACAGGGGTAGAAAAACTGTTTTTT CASSISGTGVEKLFF
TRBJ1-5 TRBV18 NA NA TGTGCCAGCTCACCACCCCAGGCCGATAGCAATCAGCCCCAGCATTTT CASSPPQADSNQPQHF
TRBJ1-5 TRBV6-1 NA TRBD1 TGTGCCAGCAGTGAACAGTCTTCGACAGGGAATCAGCCCCAGCATTTT CASSEQSSTGNQPQHF
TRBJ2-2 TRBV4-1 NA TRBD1 TGCGCCAGCAGCCAAGGGGGGACAGGAAACACCGGGGAGCTGTTTTTT CASSQGGTGNTGELFF
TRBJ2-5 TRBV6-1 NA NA TGTGCCAGCATTGCAGCGCAGTACCAAGAGACCCAGTACTTC CASIAAQYQETQYF
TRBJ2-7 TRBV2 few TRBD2 TGTGCCAGCAGTGAATTCCGGGGGGGCAACGAGCAGTACTTC CASSEFRGGNEQYF
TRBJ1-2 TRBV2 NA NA TGTGCCAGCAGTGTTGAAGGGGCCTATGGCTACACCTTC CASSVEGAYGYTF
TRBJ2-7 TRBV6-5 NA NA TGTGCCAGCAGCACAGGGTTCACCTACGAGCAGTACTTC CASSTGFTYEQYF
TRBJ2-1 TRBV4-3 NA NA TGCGCCAGCAGCCAAGAACCAAGGGGACTTAATGAGCAGTTCTTC CASSQEPRGLNEQFF
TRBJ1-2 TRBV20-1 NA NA TGCAGTGCGGGGGGGAACTATGGCTACACCTTC CSAGGNYGYTF
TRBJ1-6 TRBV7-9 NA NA TGTGCCAGCAGCTTAAAACAGGTTAATTCACCCCTCCACTTT CASSLKQVNSPLHF
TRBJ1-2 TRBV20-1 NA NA TGCAGTGCTACGCGGGGTCCTGGCTACACCTTC CSATRGPGYTF
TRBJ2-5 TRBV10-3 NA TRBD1 TGTGCCATCAGCCCAGACAGGGCCCAAGAGACCCAGTACTTC CAISPDRAQETQYF
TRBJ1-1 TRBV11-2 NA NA TGTGCCAGCAGCTTGGACTTTAACACTGAAGCTTTCTTT CASSLDFNTEAFF
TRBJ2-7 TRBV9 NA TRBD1 TGTGCCAGCAGCGTAGGGGACAGGCCGGACGAGCAGTACTTC CASSVGDRPDEQYF
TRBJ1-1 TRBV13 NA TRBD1 TGTGCCAGCAGCAAGACAGGGAACACTGAAGCTTCCTTT CASSKTGNTEASF
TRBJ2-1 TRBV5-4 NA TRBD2 TGTGCCAGCAGCTTGGCAGCGGGGGGGTACTACAATGAGCAGTTCTTC CASSLAAGGYYNEQFF